These 21 T cell receptor beta chains came from one sample sequenced in a study of glioma-infiltrating T cells after dendritic cell vaccination. Time point given: after dendritic cell vaccination, including at tumor progression/relapse. The assay was immunoSEQ multiplex PCR, and TCRdb's table has in-frame clones only and misses some. Of tens of thousands of clones listed, more than 75% are singletons. The sample consisted of blood, taken after dendritic cell vaccination. The receptor set was obtained from a human donor with glioblastoma.

This clone has only a few counts. Other DNA variants within this sample encode the same CDR3. This sequence joins TRBV6-5 and TRBJ1-3; D call uncertain. The CDR3 loop spans 13 amino acids. Germline values: CDR1 MNHEY, CDR2 SVGAGI. V shed 2 bases and J shed 4 bases, with 6 bases lying between them. The CDR3: CASSYRGGNTIYF. CDR3 nucleotides: TGTGCCAGCAGTTACCGAGGGGGAAACACCATATATTTT.

The chain uses TRBV6-1 and TRBJ2-3, with 8 bases matching TRBD1. There are 13 residues in the CDR3. V shed 10 bases, J shed 7 bases, and the junction held 10 bases outside the gene matches. Germline V gene sequence: CDR1 MNHNS, CDR2 SASEGT. CDR3 DNA: TGTGCCACCACCCTCAGGGGGCTAAATACGCAGTATTTT. This translates into CATTLRGLNTQYF.

The V gene is TRBV7-9, the J gene TRBJ1-2; 8 positions match TRBD1. Germline trimming cut 4 bases from V and 6 bases from J; bases unmatched to any gene: 16. CDR1 and CDR2 (germline): SEHNR, FQNEAQ (reference sequence). The CDR3 is 17 residues long. The CDR3, as DNA: TGTGCCAGCAGCTCTTATTCCCTCCGGGACAGGCATCATGGCTACACCTTC. Translation gives CASSSYSLRDRHHGYTF.

The genes are TRBV19 and TRBJ2-7, with D perhaps TRBD1 (6 bases). CDR1 and CDR2 (germline): LNHDA, SQIVND (reference sequence). This CDR3 is 13 amino acids long. The ends were cut back, 4 bases at V and 3 bases at J, with 10 bases in the middle. CDR3: CASSTQGNYEQYF. The CDR3 region has the DNA TGTGCCAGTAGTACACAGGGCAACTACGAGCAGTACTTC.

V gene TRBV5-1 combines with J gene TRBJ2-7; 7 bases fit TRBD1. Germline V gene sequence: CDR1 SGHRS, CDR2 YFSETQ. This CDR3 contains 14 residues. The junction had 4 bases not matched to a gene; V was cut back by 4 bases and J by 0 bases. The chain's CDR3 is CASSLDRVSYEQYF. The DNA of the CDR3 is TGCGCCAGCAGCCTTGACAGGGTCTCCTACGAGCAGTACTTC.

The chain has TRBV5-4 and TRBJ1-5, with unresolved D. Germline CDR1 is SGHNT and CDR2 is YYREEE (reference sequence). The V and J ends lost 8 bases and 1 base respectively, with 10 bases between them. The CDR3 is 13 amino acids. The CDR3 protein is CARGRESNQPQHF. Here the CDR3 DNA reads TGTGCCAGGGGGAGGGAGAGCAATCAGCCCCAGCATTTT.

The CDR3 protein is CSAWDRVYEQYF. The DNA for the CDR3 is TGCAGCGCCTGGGACAGGGTGTACGAGCAGTACTTC. The J gene is TRBJ2-7, the V gene TRBV29-1; 9 bases are shared with TRBD1. CDR3 length: 12 residues. CDR1 is SQVTM and CDR2 is ANQGSEA in the germline V gene. With V trimmed by 7 bases and J by 4 bases, 5 bases remained unmatched.

The rearrangement joins TRBV2 to TRBJ1-5; 9 bases match TRBD1. There are 14 residues in the CDR3. V gave up 6 bases and J gave up 6 bases; unmatched junction bases: 6. Germline CDR1 is SNHLY and CDR2 is FYNNEI. CDR3 amino acids: CASSGGQGGQPQHF. In DNA form, the CDR3 reads TGTGCCAGCAGCGGGGGACAGGGTGGTCAGCCCCAGCATTTT.

The chain employs TRBV7-9 and TRBJ1-2; 10 bases fit TRBD1. In germline, CDR1 is SEHNR, CDR2 FQNEAQ (reference sequence). With V trimmed by 5 bases and J by 8 bases, 5 bases remained unmatched. The CDR3 has 13 residues. The CDR3: CASSLTGGEGYTF. Here the CDR3 DNA reads TGTGCCAGCAGCCTGACAGGGGGCGAAGGCTACACCTTC. The variable domain in full, completed from reference TRBV7-9 and TRBJ1-2, reads DTGVSQNPRHKITKRGQNVTFRCDPISEHNRLYWYRQTLGQGPEFLTYFQNEAQLEKSRLLSDRFSAERPKGSFSTLEIQRTEQGDSAMYLCASSLTGGEGYTFGSGTRLTVV.

This clone came up a few times. This chain connects TRBV11-3 to TRBJ1-2; a possible D gene is TRBD1 (5 bases). Per the germline V gene, CDR1 is SGHNT and CDR2 is YENEEA. V was clipped by 5 bases and J by 8 bases, with 9 bases between them. CDR3 size: 11 residues. The CDR3 DNA sequence: TGTGCCAGCAGCGATCAGGGCGGCTACACCTTC. Amino acid sequence: CASSDQGGYTF.

The chain has TRBV19 and TRBJ2-6, with D uncertain. Trimming took 3 bases from V and 0 from J, leaving 3 bases between them. This CDR3 is built from 14 residues. The germline V gene encodes CDR1 LNHDA and CDR2 SQIVND (reference sequence). CDR3 in amino acids: CASSIISGANVLTF. The DNA of the CDR3 is TGTGCCAGTAGTATCATCTCTGGGGCCAACGTCCTGACTTTC.

V usage is TRBV19 and J usage is TRBJ2-5; 16 bases are shared with TRBD2. CDR1 is LNHDA and CDR2 is SQIVND in the germline V gene (reference sequence). With V trimmed by 3 bases and J by 5 bases, 6 bases remained unmatched. The CDR3 totals 17 residues. CDR3 loop: CASSIGTSGRAGETQYF. As DNA, the CDR3 is TGTGCCAGTAGTATTGGGACTAGCGGGAGGGCCGGTGAGACCCAGTACTTC.

This chain links TRBV7-2 with TRBJ2-7, with a tentative D call TRBD1 (5 bases). CDR3 length: 12 residues. Trimming shortened V by 3 bases and J by 10 bases, and 13 bases separated the two germline ends. From germline, CDR1 is SGHTA and CDR2 FQGNSA. The chain's CDR3 is CASSFDSPVQYF. CDR3 bases: TGTGCCAGCAGCTTTGACAGCCCAGTACAGTACTTC.

This chain connects TRBV4-1 to TRBJ1-3; perhaps TRBD1 as D (5 bases). The CDR3 has 15 residues. The V end was cut by 0 bases, the J end by 6 bases, with 12 bases between. The germline V gene has CDR1 MGHRA and CDR2 YSYEKL. CDR3 DNA: TGCGCCAGCAGCCAAGAGGTCAGGGTAGAAAACACCATATATTTT. Amino acids: CASSQEVRVENTIYF.

V gene TRBV28 combines with J gene TRBJ1-2; possibly TRBD1 for D (6 bases). Germline loops: CDR1 MDHEN, CDR2 SYDVKM. The CDR3 is made up of 16 amino acids. With 6 bases removed from V and 4 bases from J, the gap between germline ends came to 21 bases. The CDR3 here is CASSLPGEGLSYGYTF. CDR3 in DNA: TGTGCCAGCAGCCTCCCAGGGGAGGGATTGAGCTATGGCTACACCTTC.

The chain carries TRBV11-2 and TRBJ2-7; TRBD1 might be the D (7 bases). CDR1 is SGHAT, CDR2 FQNNGV, per germline. The V end was cut by 3 bases, the J end by 4 bases, with 13 bases between. The CDR3 is made up of 14 amino acids. The CDR3 DNA reads TGTGCCAGCAGCTTCGGCAGGGGGACTTACGAGCAGTACTTC. It encodes CASSFGRGTYEQYF. The full variable domain, in which reference TRBV11-2 and TRBJ2-7 provide the parts outside the CDR3, is EAGVAQSPRYKIIEKRQSVAFWCNPISGHATLYWYQQILGQGPKLLIQFQNNGVVDDSQLPKDRFSAERLKGVDSTLKIQPAKLEDSAVYLCASSFGRGTYEQYFGPGTRLTVT.

This clone was found once. This CDR3 is CASSYYRGTEAFF. Written as DNA, the CDR3 is TGTGCCAGCAGTTACTACAGGGGCACTGAAGCTTTCTTT. V and J are TRBV6-5 and TRBJ1-1, with 7 positions matching TRBD1. The CDR3 covers 13 residues. Trimming cost V 1 base and J 4 bases; bases outside gene matches: 0. Per the germline V gene, CDR1 is MNHEY and CDR2 is SVGAGI.

The CDR3 region has the DNA TGTGCCAGCAGCTCCTCAGGGAGGGGGAACACTGAAGCTTTCTTT. Its protein product is CASSSSGRGNTEAFF. The chain links TRBV5-4 to TRBJ1-1; TRBD1 might be the D (5 bases). Germline V lookup: CDR1 SGHNT, CDR2 YYREEE (reference sequence). V lost 3 bases to trimming and J lost 1 base, with 13 bases between them. The CDR3 runs to 15 residues.

This sequence joins TRBV14 and TRBJ2-7; possibly TRBD2 for D (6 bases). V gave up 5 bases and J gave up 9 bases, with 17 bases separating them. The germline V gene encodes CDR1 SGHDN and CDR2 FVKESK. The CDR3 spans 13 residues. This CDR3 is CASSSRLVPGQYF. The CDR3 DNA reads TGTGCCAGCAGCTCCCGACTAGTGCCGGGGCAGTACTTC.

The chain recombines TRBV7-2 with TRBJ2-3; 8 bases match TRBD2. V was pared by 1 base and J by 8 bases, with 8 bases of the junction left unmatched. This CDR3 contains 15 residues. Germline values: CDR1 SGHTA, CDR2 FQGNSA. The CDR3 DNA follows: TGTGCCAGCAGCTTAGGGCTAGCGGGCCTGACTACGCAGTATTTT. Translating it yields CASSLGLAGLTTQYF.

CDR3 bases: TGTGCCAGCAGCCCCCACGCGGCGGCCGGAGATACGCAGTATTTT. Protein product: CASSPHAAAGDTQYF. This chain uses TRBV9 with TRBJ2-3; D gene unclear. This CDR3 region has 15 residues. The V and J ends lost 4 bases and 5 bases respectively, with 17 bases between them. From germline, CDR1 is SGDLS and CDR2 YYNGEE.